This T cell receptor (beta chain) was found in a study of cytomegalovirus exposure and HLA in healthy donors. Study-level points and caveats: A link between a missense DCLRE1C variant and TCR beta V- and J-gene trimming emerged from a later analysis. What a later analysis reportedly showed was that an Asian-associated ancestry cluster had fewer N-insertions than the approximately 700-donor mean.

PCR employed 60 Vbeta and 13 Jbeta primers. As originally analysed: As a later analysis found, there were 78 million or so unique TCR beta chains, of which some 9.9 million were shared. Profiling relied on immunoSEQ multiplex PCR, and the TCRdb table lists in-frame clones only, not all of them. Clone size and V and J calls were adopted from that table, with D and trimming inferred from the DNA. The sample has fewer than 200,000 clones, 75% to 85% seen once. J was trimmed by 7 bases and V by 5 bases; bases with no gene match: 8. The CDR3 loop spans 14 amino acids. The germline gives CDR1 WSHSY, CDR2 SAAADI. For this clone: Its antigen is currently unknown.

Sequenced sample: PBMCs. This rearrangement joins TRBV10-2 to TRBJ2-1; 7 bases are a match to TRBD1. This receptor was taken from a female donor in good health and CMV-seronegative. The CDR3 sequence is CASSQGGGRNEQFF. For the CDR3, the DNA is TGCGCCAGCAGTCAAGGGGGCGGCCGAAATGAGCAGTTCTTC.